Each of the 10 T cell receptor beta chains below was sequenced from the same sample in a study of blood T cell repertoires in COVID-19. TCRdb keeps only in-frame clones here, not all; method: immunoSEQ multiplex PCR. The repertoire holds around 70,000 clones, 80% to 90% seen once, with 4.8% in the top ten. Sequencing was done on a sample of peripheral blood. Every receptor here comes from a woman aged 80 or older with active or convalescent COVID-19.

The J gene is TRBJ2-6, the V gene TRBV6-2 or TRBV6-3; D is uncertain. The CDR3 runs to 14 residues. V dropped 4 bases and J dropped 0 bases, with 4 bases sitting between them. Germline values: CDR1 MNHEY, CDR2 SVGEGT. Here the CDR3 DNA reads TGTGCCAGCAGTTGGAGCTCTGGGGCCAACGTCCTGACTTTC. Its translation: CASSWSSGANVLTF.

This clone was picked up one time. The chain combines TRBV3-1 (or the pseudogene TRBV3-2) with TRBJ2-3, with 8 bases that match TRBD1. Germline assignment: CDR1 LGHDT and CDR2 YNNKEL (reference sequence). The CDR3 has 17 amino acids. J was trimmed by 1 base and V by 0 bases; bases with no gene match: 6. CDR3 in amino acids: CASSQENRGKRTDTQYF. The DNA for the CDR3 is TGTGCCAGCAGCCAAGAAAACAGGGGGAAACGCACAGATACGCAGTATTTT.

The chain combines TRBV9 with TRBJ2-7; 7 nucleotides match TRBD2. The CDR3 runs to 16 residues. CDR1 is SGDLS and CDR2 is YYNGEE in the germline V gene. V was pared by 3 bases and J by 2 bases, with 11 bases of the junction left unmatched. The CDR3 spells CASSGYDKGLPYEQYF. The DNA of the CDR3 is TGTGCCAGCAGCGGGTACGATAAGGGACTACCCTACGAGCAGTACTTC. Looking up the rest from reference TRBV9 and TRBJ2-7 gives the full variable domain: DSGVTQTPKHLITATGQRVTLRCSPRSGDLSVYWYQQSLDQGLQFLIQYYNGEERAKGNILERFSAQQFPDLHSELNLSSLELGDSALYFCASSGYDKGLPYEQYFGPGTRLTVT.

This clone was observed once. The V call is TRBV11-2, the J call TRBJ2-7; tentatively, D is TRBD1 (7 bases). Per germline, CDR1 SGHAT and CDR2 FQNNGV. V lost 5 bases and J 3 bases, leaving 17 bases between the germline ends. This CDR3 is built from 15 residues. The CDR3 sequence: CASSPGGNRGYEQYF. The CDR3 DNA follows: TGTGCCAGCAGCCCAGGGGGGAACAGGGGCTACGAGCAGTACTTC.

The chain has TRBV5-5 and TRBJ2-1, with 11 bases aligning to TRBD2. Germline CDR1 is SGHKS and CDR2 is YYEKEE (reference sequence). The V segment lost 0 bases and the J segment 6 bases; nucleotides outside the gene matches: 5. CDR3 size: 16 residues. Here the CDR3 DNA reads TGTGCCAGCAGCTTGGAGACTAGCGGGAAAGGCAATGAGCAGTTCTTC. Residues: CASSLETSGKGNEQFF.

This chain links TRBV28 with TRBJ1-4; perhaps TRBD1 as D (5 bases). Germline V gives CDR1 MDHEN, CDR2 SYDVKM. V lost 6 bases and J 8 bases, leaving 7 bases between the germline ends. The CDR3 runs to 11 residues. The CDR3 loop reads CASREGEKLFF. DNA for the CDR3: TGTGCCAGCAGGGAGGGGGAAAAACTGTTTTTT.

This clone occurred many times. The chain carries TRBV5-4 and TRBJ2-7; TRBD2 matches 9 bases. The CDR3 sequence is 14 residues long. J lost 13 bases, V lost 1 base, and 12 bases had no gene match. The germline V gene has CDR1 SGHNT and CDR2 YYREEE (reference sequence). CDR3 bases: TGTGCCAGCAGCTTGATTAGCGGGAGAAAATCCCTCTACTTC. It yields the protein CASSLISGRKSLYF.

The rearrangement links TRBV5-6 to TRBJ1-6; 8 positions match TRBD1. The CDR3 has 14 residues. Losses at the gene ends were 4 bases for V and 7 bases for J; bases not matched to a gene: 4. In germline, CDR1 is SGHDT, CDR2 YYEEEE. CDR3 protein: CASSKQGGNSPLHF. Written as DNA, the CDR3 is TGTGCCAGCAGCAAACAGGGGGGGAATTCACCCCTCCACTTT. Full variable domain (rest looked up from reference TRBV5-6 and TRBJ1-6): DAGVTQSPTHLIKTRGQQVTLRCSPKSGHDTVSWYQQALGQGPQFIFQYYEEEERQRGNFPDRFSGHQFPNYSSELNVNALLLGDSALYLCASSKQGGNSPLHFGNGTRLTVT.

The J gene is TRBJ2-5, the V gene TRBV5-4; 13 positions agree with TRBD2. This CDR3 contains 18 residues. The junction had 12 bases not matched to a gene; V was cut back by 2 bases and J by 5 bases. Germline V gene sequence: CDR1 SGHNT, CDR2 YYREEE (reference sequence). CDR3 sequence reads: CASSLRVLAGGDRETQYF. Here the CDR3 DNA reads TGTGCCAGCAGCTTACGAGTACTAGCGGGAGGGGATAGGGAGACCCAGTACTTC.

The V and J genes are TRBV27 and TRBJ1-5; TRBD1 aligns across 10 bases. The CDR3 is made up of 19 amino acids. Trimming at V came to 4 bases and at J to 8 bases, leaving 20 bases not matched to a gene. Germline CDR1 MNHEY, CDR2 SMNVEV (reference sequence). CDR3 in amino acids: CASSSANILPRQGAKPQHF. DNA for the CDR3: TGTGCCAGCAGTTCCGCCAATATCCTTCCCCGACAGGGGGCTAAGCCCCAGCATTTT.